Sequencing of this T cell receptor beta chain was carried out in a study of T cell responses to AZD1222 COVID-19 vaccine. Study results and caveats: Donors in the cohort were predominantly white British and more often female, and clonal diversity was possibly underestimated. Dominant at 160-218 and 743-854, vaccine-associated CD4 TCRs also spanned spike.

The data were produced by immunoSEQ multiplex PCR, yet TCRdb's version contains in-frame clones alone and is incomplete. The sample carries some 31,000 clones, roughly 74% recorded once. Comments on this clone: What it recognizes is unknown.

The V and J ends lost 5 bases and 14 bases, in that order; junction bases with no gene match: 11. The CDR3 loop spans 14 amino acids. The germline V gene has CDR1 SGHVS and CDR2 FQNEAQ. The rearrangement uses TRBV7-8 and TRBJ2-1, with 11 bases that match TRBD2. The source was peripheral blood, collected 28 days after the second AZD1222 dose. The receptor comes from an adult who received the AZD1222 COVID-19 vaccine. The CDR3 spells CASSHTSGRKEKFF. CDR3 bases: TGTGCCAGCAGCCACACTAGCGGGAGAAAGGAAAAGTTCTTC.